This passage covers 8 T cell receptor beta chains from one sample sequenced in a study of brain T cells in children with intractable seizures. Profiled with immunoSEQ multiplex PCR; TCRdb holds only in-frame clones, not every one. The sample holds 70,000 to 85,000 clones, about 90% seen once. This specimen consisted of peripheral blood, obtained at surgery. The receptor source for this set is a girl aged 2 to 10 with Rasmussen encephalitis and intractable seizures.

The genes are TRBV7-2 and TRBJ2-5; D perhaps matches TRBD1 (6 bases). Germline values: CDR1 SGHTA, CDR2 FQGNSA. CDR3 length: 14 residues. The V end lost 3 bases, the J end lost 4 bases, and 12 bases lay between the germline ends. The CDR3 region has the DNA TGTGCCAGCAGCTTTTCAGGGGCCGGAGAGACCCAGTACTTC. It codes for CASSFSGAGETQYF. Full variable domain (outside the CDR3, taken from reference TRBV7-2 and TRBJ2-5): GAGVSQSPSNKVTEKGKDVELRCDPISGHTALYWYRQSLGQGLEFLIYFQGNSAPDKSGLPSDRFSAERTGGSVSTLTIQRTQQEDSAVYLCASSFSGAGETQYFGPGTRLLVL.

V usage is TRBV29-1 and J usage is TRBJ1-4; TRBD1 might be the D (5 bases). V was shortened by 7 bases and J by 5 bases, with 20 bases between the two germline ends. Germline values: CDR1 SQVTM, CDR2 ANQGSEA. CDR3 length equals 15 residues. CDR3 DNA: TGCAGCGCCAAAAGTGGGGCGGGCCGGAATGAAAAACTGTTTTTT. It specifies CSAKSGAGRNEKLFF. The full variable domain, rest sourced from reference TRBV29-1 and TRBJ1-4, is SAVISQKPSRDICQRGTSLTIQCQVDSQVTMMFWYRQQPGQSLTLIATANQGSEATYESGFVIDKFPISRPNLTFSTLTVSNMSPEDSSIYLCSAKSGAGRNEKLFFGSGTQLSVL.

V gene TRBV7-2 combines with J gene TRBJ2-3, with D unresolved. Germline V lookup: CDR1 SGHTA, CDR2 FQGNSA. CDR3 length: 14 residues. V was trimmed by 3 bases and J by 0 bases, leaving 7 bases between them. The CDR3 bases are TGTGCCAGCAGCTTGAGGTTTAGCACAGATACGCAGTATTTT. Residues: CASSLRFSTDTQYF.

The rearrangement joins TRBV6-5 to TRBJ2-5; D is uncertain. The germline gives CDR1 MNHEY, CDR2 SVGAGI. The CDR3 has 14 amino acids. Between the trimmed V and J ends, which lost 4 bases and 1 base, there was a span of 10 bases. This CDR3 reads CASSFSRGQETQYF. CDR3 nucleotides: TGTGCCAGCAGTTTCTCCCGAGGCCAAGAGACCCAGTACTTC.

The table lists this clone with a count of one. This sequence joins TRBV7-6 and TRBJ1-4; D is undetermined. V was shortened by 2 bases and J by 6 bases, with 16 bases between the two germline ends. The CDR3 sequence is 16 residues long. The germline gives CDR1 SGHVS, CDR2 FNYEAQ. In nucleotides, the CDR3 is TGTGCCAGCAGCTTAACCAGGACCCCTGGATATGAAAAACTGTTTTTT. This encodes CASSLTRTPGYEKLFF.

The V and J genes are TRBV28 and TRBJ2-2; D might be TRBD2 (6 bases). Germline values: CDR1 MDHEN, CDR2 SYDVKM. This CDR3 contains 16 residues. Trimming left V 6 bases short and J 3 bases short, with 17 bases between. CDR3 nucleotides: TGTGCCAGCAGCAGGACTACAAAGGCGGACACCGGGGAGCTGTTTTTT. As protein: CASSRTTKADTGELFF. Variable domain in full (rest from reference TRBV28 and TRBJ2-2): DVKVTQSSRYLVKRTGEKVFLECVQDMDHENMFWYRQDPGLGLRLIYFSYDVKMKEKGDIPEGYSVSREKKERFSLILESASTNQTSMYLCASSRTTKADTGELFFGEGSRLTVL.

The chain uses TRBV21-1 and TRBJ2-5; the table's D gene call, TRBD2, was not cross checked with the DNA. TRBV21-1 is reported as a pseudogene. The CDR3 loop spans 12 amino acids. Written as DNA, the CDR3 is TGTGCCAGCATCCCCCGAGGGGAGACCCAGTACTTC. Protein: CASIPRGETQYF.

V gene TRBV27 combines with J gene TRBJ1-1; a weak D match, TRBD1 (5 bases). The CDR3 runs 14 residues. Germline V CDR1 and CDR2: MNHEY, SMNVEV (reference sequence). The V end was cut by 8 bases, the J end by 1 base, with 14 bases between. CDR3 residues: CASAARGGNTEAFF. In nucleotides, the CDR3 is TGTGCCAGCGCGGCGCGGGGGGGGAACACTGAAGCTTTCTTT.